This TCR beta chain was captured in a study of Ad26.COV2.S vaccination and SARS-CoV-2 variants. Across the study: Intramuscular Ad26.COV2.S doses were given once or twice, 56 days apart.

Treatment described: roughly 20 received Ad26.COV2.S at low or high dose, single or two shots; five or six received placebo; per-sample allocation not given. Vaccine and placebo recipients were sampled on day 63 after the first injection. This Boston cohort included adults aged 18-55 years. Sequenced by immunoSEQ multiplex PCR; TCRdb stores in-frame clones only, minus some. Altogether a few hundred thousand clones are present, about four fifths being singletons, with the ten largest covering approximately 7%. This CDR3 contains 14 residues. V dropped 6 bases and J dropped 1 base, with 12 bases sitting between them. CDR1 MNHEY and CDR2 SMNVEV come from the germline V gene (reference sequence). A remark on this clone: Antigen specificity is unknown.

Study findings and constraints: It was reported that spike-specific CD8+ and CD4+ T cell responses were substantially broad after vaccination. The TCR breadth and depth analyses may have understated or missed part of the total T cell responses.

This TCR came from a person between 18 and 65 years old who received the Ad26.COV2.S COVID-19 vaccine or a placebo. The chain has TRBV27 and TRBJ1-1; TRBD1 is a possible D gene (6 bases). Sample: peripheral blood, taken in a trial of Ad26.COV2.S vaccine versus placebo. CDR3 sequence (DNA): TGTGCCAGCAGAGAGGGACACCAGAACACTGAAGCTTTCTTT. This sequence encodes CASREGHQNTEAFF.